The clone carrying this T cell receptor beta chain was seen repeatedly, ten times or more. Antigen specificity is unknown. This specimen belongs to a study of CD8 T cells in ankylosing spondylitis. Notes on the study in general: There was reportedly significant enrichment of clones that were disease-linked in matched ankylosing spondylitis synovial fluid. About eight highly homologous variants made up a TCR beta motif that seemed to typify ankylosing spondylitis blood.

By quantitative 5'-RACE with molecular barcodes, the TCR beta libraries were made. Each CDR3 protein gets one entry after TCRdb re-called the 5' RACE reads with MiXCR. The table includes 200,000 to 250,000 distinct CDR3 sequences, 8% to 11% detected once. Germline CDR1 and CDR2: SGHRS and YFSETQ. Germline trimming cut 4 bases from V and 5 bases from J; bases unmatched to any gene: 7. CDR3 length equals 15 residues. Sequenced sample: blood, either unsorted or a sorted T cell fraction (not recorded which). The receptor comes from a male donor with ankylosing spondylitis or in good health (not recorded which). The chain is built from TRBV5-1 and TRBJ2-2; TRBD1 aligns across 8 bases. The CDR3 nucleotides are TGCGCCAGCAGCACCGGACAGGGAAGAACCGGGGAGCTGTTTTTT. Translation: CASSTGQGRTGELFF.